This T cell receptor beta chain was captured by sequencing in a study of shared clonotypes between healthy human individuals. This clone has a single count. Its antigen remains unidentified. Study observations and caveats: In a handful of donors, around 5.5% of naive CD4 clonotypes appeared in common.

Sequenced by immunoSEQ multiplex PCR; TCRdb stores in-frame clones only, minus some. The table has roughly 2,000,000 clones, 93% seen once; the top ten hold about 1.7%. Cells designated naive CD8 were CD45RO-negative and were positively selected for CCR7, with terminally differentiated effector memory CD45RA+ cells excluded. The germline gives CDR1 SEHNR, CDR2 FQNEAQ (reference sequence). With V trimmed by 5 bases and J by 8 bases, 8 bases remained unmatched. The CDR3 covers 15 residues. This chain joins TRBV7-9 and TRBJ2-1; 11 bases match TRBD2. Material: naive CD8+ T cells from PBMCs. This clonotype was obtained from a man younger than 30 in good health. Some clones in this sample may be carry-over from other donors' samples. CDR3 in DNA: TGTGCCAGCAGCCAAACTAGCGGGAGATTGGATGAGCAGTTCTTC. It encodes CASSQTSGRLDEQFF. The full variable domain, with the rest looked up from reference TRBV7-9 and TRBJ2-1, is DTGVSQNPRHKITKRGQNVTFRCDPISEHNRLYWYRQTLGQGPEFLTYFQNEAQLEKSRLLSDRFSAERPKGSFSTLEIQRTEQGDSAMYLCASSQTSGRLDEQFFGPGTRLTVL.